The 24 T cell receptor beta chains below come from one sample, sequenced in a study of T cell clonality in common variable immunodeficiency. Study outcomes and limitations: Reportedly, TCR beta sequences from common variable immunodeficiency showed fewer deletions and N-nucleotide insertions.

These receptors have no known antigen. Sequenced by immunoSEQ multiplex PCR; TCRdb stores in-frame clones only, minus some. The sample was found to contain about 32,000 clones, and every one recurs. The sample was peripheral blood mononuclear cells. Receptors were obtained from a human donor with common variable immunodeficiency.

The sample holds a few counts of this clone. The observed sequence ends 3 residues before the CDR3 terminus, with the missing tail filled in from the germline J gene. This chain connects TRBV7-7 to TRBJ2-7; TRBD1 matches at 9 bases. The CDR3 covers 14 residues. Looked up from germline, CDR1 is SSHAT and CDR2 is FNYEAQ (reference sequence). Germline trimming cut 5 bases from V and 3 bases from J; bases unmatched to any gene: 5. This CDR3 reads CASSPRDRDYEQYF. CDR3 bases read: TGTGCCAGCAGCCCCCGGGACAGGGACTACGAG. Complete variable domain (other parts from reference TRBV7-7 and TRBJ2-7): GAGVSQSPRYKVTKRGQDVTLRCDPISSHATLYWYQQALGQGPEFLTYFNYEAQPDKSGLPSDRFSAERPEGSISTLTIQRTEQRDSAMYRCASSPRDRDYEQYFGPGTRLTVT.

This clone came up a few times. CDR3 DNA, as far as it was read: TGTGCCAGTAGTATAGCTGGAGACACAAAACCGGAGACC. Protein: CASSIAGDTKPET. In full, the CDR3 is CASSIAGDTKPETQYF. The chain recombines TRBV19 with TRBJ2-5; D is unresolved. With the read ending 3 residues before the CDR3 end, the germline J gene is used to fill in that end. This CDR3 is built from 16 residues. V was cut by 1 base and J by 5 bases, with 17 bases left in between. The germline CDR1 and CDR2 sequences are LNHDA and SQIVND (reference sequence). Combining the CDR3 with reference TRBV19 and TRBJ2-5 gives the whole variable domain DGGITQSPKYLFRKEGQNVTLSCEQNLNHDAMYWYRQDPGQGLRLIYYSQIVNDFQKGDIAEGYSVSREKKESFPLTVTSAQKNPTAFYLCASSIAGDTKPETQYFGPGTRLLVL.

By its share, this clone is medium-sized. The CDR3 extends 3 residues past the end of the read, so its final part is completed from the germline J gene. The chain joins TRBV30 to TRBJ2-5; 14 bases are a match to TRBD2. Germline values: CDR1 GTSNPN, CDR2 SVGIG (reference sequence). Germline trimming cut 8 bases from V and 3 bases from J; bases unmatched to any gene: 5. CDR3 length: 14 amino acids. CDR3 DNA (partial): TGTGCCGGCAAGGGACTAGCGGGGGAAGAGACC. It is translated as CAGKGLAGEET. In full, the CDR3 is CAGKGLAGEETQYF.

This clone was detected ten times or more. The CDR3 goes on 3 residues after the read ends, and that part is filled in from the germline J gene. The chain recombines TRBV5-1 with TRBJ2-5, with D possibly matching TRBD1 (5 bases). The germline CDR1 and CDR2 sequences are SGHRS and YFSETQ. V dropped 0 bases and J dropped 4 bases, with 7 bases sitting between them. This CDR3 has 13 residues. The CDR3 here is CASSLGGGETQYF. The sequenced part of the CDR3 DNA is TGCGCCAGCAGCTTGGGGGGCGGAGAGACC.

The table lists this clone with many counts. This chain's CDR3 is CSVDGQGARGYTF. CDR3 bases read: TGCAGCGTTGATGGACAGGGGGCGAGAGGC. The rearrangement uses TRBV29-1 and TRBJ1-2, with TRBD1 identical over 11 bases. The CDR3 end is not reached by the read, which stops 3 residues before it; the germline J gene fills it in. CDR3 length: 13 amino acids. Germline V gene sequence: CDR1 SQVTM, CDR2 ANQGSEA.

CDR3 DNA (partial): TGTGCCAGCTCAACCCGACAGGGGTCGAACACCGGGGAG. Its protein is CASSTRQGSNTGE. The entire CDR3 sequence reads CASSTRQGSNTGELFF. J is TRBJ2-2 and V is TRBV18; 8 nucleotides line up with TRBD1. The CDR3 is cut off 3 residues early in the read; its end comes from the germline J gene. The CDR3 has 16 amino acids. CDR1 and CDR2 from the germline V gene are KGHSH and LQKENI. With 5 bases clipped from V and 0 bases from J, the junction kept 5 bases outside the gene matches.

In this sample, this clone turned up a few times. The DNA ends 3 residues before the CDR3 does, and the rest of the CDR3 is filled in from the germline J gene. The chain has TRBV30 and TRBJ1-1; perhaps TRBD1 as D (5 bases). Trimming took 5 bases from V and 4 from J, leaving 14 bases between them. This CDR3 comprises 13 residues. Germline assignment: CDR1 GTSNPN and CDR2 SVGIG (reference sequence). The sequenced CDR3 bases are TGTGCCTGGGTTCCGGGGGGGATCACTGAA. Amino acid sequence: CAWVPGGITE. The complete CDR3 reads CAWVPGGITEAFF.

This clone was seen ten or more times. The DNA read from the CDR3 is TGTGCCAGCAGCCTAGGGGGCACCCTGGGC. Translated, it gives CASSLGGTLG. The CDR3 reads in full as CASSLGGTLGYTF. The chain employs TRBV6-2 or TRBV6-3 and TRBJ1-2; the match to TRBD1 covers 7 bases. The read finishes 3 residues shy of the CDR3 end, and the germline J gene is used to complete it. Per germline, CDR1 MNHEY and CDR2 SVGEGT. This CDR3 contains 13 residues.

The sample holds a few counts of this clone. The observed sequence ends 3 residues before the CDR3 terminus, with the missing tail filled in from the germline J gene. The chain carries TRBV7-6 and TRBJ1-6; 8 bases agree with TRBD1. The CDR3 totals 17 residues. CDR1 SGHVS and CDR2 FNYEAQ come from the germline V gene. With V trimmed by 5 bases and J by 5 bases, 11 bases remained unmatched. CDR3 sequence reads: CASSQDRGWSDNSPLHF. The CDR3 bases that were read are TGTGCCAGCAGCCAAGACAGGGGATGGTCCGATAATTCACCC.

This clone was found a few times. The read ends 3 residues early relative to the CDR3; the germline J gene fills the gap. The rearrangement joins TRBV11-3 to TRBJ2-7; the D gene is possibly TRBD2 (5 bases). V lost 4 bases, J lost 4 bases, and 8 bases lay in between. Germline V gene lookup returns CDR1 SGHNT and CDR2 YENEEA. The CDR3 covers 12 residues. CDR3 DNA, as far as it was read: TGTGCCAGCAGCTCCAGCGGATACGAG. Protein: CASSSSGYE. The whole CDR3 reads CASSSSGYEQYF. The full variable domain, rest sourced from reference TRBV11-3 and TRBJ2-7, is EAGVVQSPRYKIIEKKQPVAFWCNPISGHNTLYWYLQNLGQGPELLIRYENEEAVDDSQLPKDRFSAERLKGVDSTLKIQPAELGDSAVYLCASSSSGYEQYFGPGTRLTVT.

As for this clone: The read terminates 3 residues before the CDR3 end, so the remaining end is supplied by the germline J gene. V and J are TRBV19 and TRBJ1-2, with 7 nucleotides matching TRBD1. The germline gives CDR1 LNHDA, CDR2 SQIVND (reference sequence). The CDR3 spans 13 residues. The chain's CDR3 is CASRGGASYSYTF. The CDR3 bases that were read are TGTGCCAGTCGAGGGGGCGCCTCTTACAGC. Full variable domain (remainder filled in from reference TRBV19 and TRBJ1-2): DGGITQSPKYLFRKEGQNVTLSCEQNLNHDAMYWYRQDPGQGLRLIYYSQIVNDFQKGDIAEGYSVSREKKESFPLTVTSAQKNPTAFYLCASRGGASYSYTFGSGTRLTVV.

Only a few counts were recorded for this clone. The CDR3 loop is CAWSTGTGDGYTF. The sequenced part of the CDR3 DNA is TGTGCCTGGAGCACCGGGACAGGGGATGGC. This sequence joins TRBV30 and TRBJ1-2, with 10 bases lining up with TRBD1. The read terminates 3 residues ahead of where the CDR3 ends, so the germline J gene completes it. The CDR3 spans 13 residues. CDR1 GTSNPN and CDR2 SVGIG come from the germline V gene (reference sequence). The V and J ends lost 3 bases and 6 bases, in that order; junction bases with no gene match: 4.

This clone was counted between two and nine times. This CDR3 is CASSIPPWGGRDEQFF. Incomplete CDR3 DNA: TGTGCCAGTAGTATACCCCCGTGGGGGGGGAGGGATGAG. This chain uses TRBV19 with TRBJ2-1, with TRBD2 identical over 7 bases. The observed sequence ends 3 residues before the CDR3 terminus, with the missing tail filled in from the germline J gene. The ends lost 2 bases at V and 8 bases at J; junction bases unmatched: 12. In germline, CDR1 is LNHDA, CDR2 SQIVND (reference sequence). CDR3 length: 16 residues.

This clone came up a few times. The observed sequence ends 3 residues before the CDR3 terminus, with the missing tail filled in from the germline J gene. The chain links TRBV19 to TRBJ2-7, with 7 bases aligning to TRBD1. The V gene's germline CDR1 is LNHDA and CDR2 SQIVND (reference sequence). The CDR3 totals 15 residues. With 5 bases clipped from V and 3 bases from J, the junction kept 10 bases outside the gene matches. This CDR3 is CASSPTGQEYYEQYF. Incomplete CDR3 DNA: TGTGCCAGTAGTCCGACAGGACAGGAATACTACGAG. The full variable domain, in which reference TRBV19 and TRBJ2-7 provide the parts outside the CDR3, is DGGITQSPKYLFRKEGQNVTLSCEQNLNHDAMYWYRQDPGQGLRLIYYSQIVNDFQKGDIAEGYSVSREKKESFPLTVTSAQKNPTAFYLCASSPTGQEYYEQYFGPGTRLTVT.

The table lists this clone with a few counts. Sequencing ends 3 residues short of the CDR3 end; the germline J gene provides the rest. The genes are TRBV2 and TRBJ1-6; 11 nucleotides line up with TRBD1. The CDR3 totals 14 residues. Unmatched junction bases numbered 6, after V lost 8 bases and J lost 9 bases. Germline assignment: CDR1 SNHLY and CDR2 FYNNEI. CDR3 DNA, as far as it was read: TGTGCCAGCTACACCGGGACAGGGGGTTCACCC. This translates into CASYTGTGGSP. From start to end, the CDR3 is CASYTGTGGSPLHF.

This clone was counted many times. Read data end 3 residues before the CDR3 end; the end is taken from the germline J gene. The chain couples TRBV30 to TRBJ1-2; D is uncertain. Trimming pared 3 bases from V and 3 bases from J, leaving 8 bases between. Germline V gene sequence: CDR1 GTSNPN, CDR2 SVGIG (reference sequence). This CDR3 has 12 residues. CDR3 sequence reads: CAWRQQYYGYTF. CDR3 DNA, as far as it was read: TGTGCCTGGAGACAACAGTACTATGGC. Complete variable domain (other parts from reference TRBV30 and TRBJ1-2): SQTIHQWPATLVQPVGSPLSLECTVEGTSNPNLYWYRQAAGRGLQLLFYSVGIGQISSEVPQNLSASRPQDRQFILSSKKLLLSDSGFYLCAWRQQYYGYTFGSGTRLTVV.

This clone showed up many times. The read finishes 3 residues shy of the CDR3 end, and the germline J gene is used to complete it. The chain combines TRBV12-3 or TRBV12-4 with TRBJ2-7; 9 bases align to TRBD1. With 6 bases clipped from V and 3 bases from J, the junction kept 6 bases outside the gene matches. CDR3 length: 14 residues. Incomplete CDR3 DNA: TGTGCCAGCAGCCCGGGGACAGGGTTCTACGAG. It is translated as CASSPGTGFYE. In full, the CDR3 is CASSPGTGFYEQYF.

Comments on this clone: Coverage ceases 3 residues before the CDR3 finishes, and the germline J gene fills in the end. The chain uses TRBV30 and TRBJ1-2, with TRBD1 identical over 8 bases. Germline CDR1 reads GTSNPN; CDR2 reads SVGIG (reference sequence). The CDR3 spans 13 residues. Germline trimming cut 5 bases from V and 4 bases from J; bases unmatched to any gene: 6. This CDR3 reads CAWRSDRVYGYTF. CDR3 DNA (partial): TGTGCCTGGCGCTCGGACAGGGTCTATGGC. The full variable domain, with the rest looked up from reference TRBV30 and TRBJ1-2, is SQTIHQWPATLVQPVGSPLSLECTVEGTSNPNLYWYRQAAGRGLQLLFYSVGIGQISSEVPQNLSASRPQDRQFILSSKKLLLSDSGFYLCAWRSDRVYGYTFGSGTRLTVV.

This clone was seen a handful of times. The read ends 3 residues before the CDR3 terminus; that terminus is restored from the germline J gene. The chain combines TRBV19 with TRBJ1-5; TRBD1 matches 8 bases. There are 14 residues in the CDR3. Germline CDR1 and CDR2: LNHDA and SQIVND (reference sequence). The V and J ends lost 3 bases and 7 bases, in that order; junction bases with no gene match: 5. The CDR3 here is CASSIQGAGQPQHF. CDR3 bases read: TGTGCCAGTAGTATCCAGGGGGCTGGACAGCCC.

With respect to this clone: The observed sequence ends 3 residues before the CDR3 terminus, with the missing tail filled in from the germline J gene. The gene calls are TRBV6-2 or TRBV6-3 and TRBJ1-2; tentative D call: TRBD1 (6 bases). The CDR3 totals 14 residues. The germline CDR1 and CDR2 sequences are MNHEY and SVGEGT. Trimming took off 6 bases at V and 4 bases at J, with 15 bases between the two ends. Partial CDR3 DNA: TGTGCCAGCAGCGGGGGGGCCATAACCTATGGC. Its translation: CASSGGAITYG. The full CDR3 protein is CASSGGAITYGYTF.

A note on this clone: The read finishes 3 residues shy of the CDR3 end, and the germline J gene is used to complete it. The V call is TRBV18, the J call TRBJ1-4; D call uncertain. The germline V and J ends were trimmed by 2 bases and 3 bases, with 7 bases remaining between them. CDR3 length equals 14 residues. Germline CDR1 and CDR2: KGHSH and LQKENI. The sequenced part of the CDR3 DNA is TGTGCCAGCTCACCAAGGGCCTCTAATGAAAAA. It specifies CASSPRASNEK. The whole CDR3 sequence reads CASSPRASNEKLFF.

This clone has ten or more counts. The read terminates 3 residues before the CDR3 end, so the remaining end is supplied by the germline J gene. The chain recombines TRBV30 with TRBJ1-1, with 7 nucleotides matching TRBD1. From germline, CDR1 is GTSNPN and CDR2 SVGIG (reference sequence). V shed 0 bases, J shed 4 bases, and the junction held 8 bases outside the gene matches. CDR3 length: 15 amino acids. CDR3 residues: CAWSVGGQVSTEAFF. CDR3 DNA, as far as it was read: TGTGCCTGGAGTGTTGGAGGACAGGTGAGCACTGAA.

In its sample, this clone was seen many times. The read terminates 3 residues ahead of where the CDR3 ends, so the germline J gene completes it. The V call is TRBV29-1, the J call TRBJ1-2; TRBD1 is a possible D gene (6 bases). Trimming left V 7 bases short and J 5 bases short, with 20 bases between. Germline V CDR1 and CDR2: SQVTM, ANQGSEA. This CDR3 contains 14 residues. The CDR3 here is CSAFLQDRRYGYTF. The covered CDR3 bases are TGCAGCGCCTTCCTCCAAGACAGGAGGTATGGC.

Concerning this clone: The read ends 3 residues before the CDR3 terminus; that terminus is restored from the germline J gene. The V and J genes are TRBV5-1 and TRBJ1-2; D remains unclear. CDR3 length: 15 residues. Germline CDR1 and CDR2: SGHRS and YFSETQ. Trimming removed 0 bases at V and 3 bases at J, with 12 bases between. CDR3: CASSLGEAPYYGYTF. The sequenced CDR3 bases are TGCGCCAGCAGCTTGGGTGAGGCACCTTACTATGGC.